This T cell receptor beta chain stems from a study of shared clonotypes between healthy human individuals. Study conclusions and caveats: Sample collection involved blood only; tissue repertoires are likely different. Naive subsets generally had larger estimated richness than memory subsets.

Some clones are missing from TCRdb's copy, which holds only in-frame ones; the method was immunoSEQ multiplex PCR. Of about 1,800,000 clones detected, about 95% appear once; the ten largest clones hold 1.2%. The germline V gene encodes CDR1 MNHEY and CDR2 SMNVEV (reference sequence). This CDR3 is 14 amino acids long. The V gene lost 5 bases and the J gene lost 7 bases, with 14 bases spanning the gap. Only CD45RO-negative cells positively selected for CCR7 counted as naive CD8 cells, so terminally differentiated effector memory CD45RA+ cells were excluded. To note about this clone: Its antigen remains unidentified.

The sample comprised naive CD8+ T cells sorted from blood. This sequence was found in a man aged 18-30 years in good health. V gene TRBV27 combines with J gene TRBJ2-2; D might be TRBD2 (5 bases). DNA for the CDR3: TGTGCCAGCAGTCACGGACTCCTCCACGGGGAGCTGTTTTTT. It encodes CASSHGLLHGELFF.